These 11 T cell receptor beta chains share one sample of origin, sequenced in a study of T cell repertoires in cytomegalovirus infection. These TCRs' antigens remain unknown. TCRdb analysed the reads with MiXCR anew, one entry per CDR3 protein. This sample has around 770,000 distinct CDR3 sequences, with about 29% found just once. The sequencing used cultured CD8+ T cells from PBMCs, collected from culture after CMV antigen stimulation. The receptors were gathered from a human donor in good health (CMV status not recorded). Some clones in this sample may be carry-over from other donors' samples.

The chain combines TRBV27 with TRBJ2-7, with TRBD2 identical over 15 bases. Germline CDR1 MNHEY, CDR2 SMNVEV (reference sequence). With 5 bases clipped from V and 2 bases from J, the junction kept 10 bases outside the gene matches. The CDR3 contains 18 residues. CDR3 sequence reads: CASSPGLAGGLPAYEQYF. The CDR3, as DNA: TGTGCCAGCAGTCCGGGACTAGCGGGGGGCCTCCCCGCCTACGAGCAGTACTTC.

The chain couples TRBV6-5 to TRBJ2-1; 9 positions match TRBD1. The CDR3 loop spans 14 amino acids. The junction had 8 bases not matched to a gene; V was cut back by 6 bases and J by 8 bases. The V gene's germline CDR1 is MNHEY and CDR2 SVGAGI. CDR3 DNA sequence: TGTGCCAGCAGCTCTCCGGGACAGGGCGATGAGCAGTTCTTC. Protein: CASSSPGQGDEQFF.

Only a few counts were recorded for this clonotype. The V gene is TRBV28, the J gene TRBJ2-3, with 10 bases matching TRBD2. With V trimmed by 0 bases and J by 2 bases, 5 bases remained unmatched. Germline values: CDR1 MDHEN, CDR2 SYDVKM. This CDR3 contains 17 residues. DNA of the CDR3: TGTGCCAGCAGTTTATGGTCAGCGGGGGGGCCCACAGATACGCAGTATTTT. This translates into CASSLWSAGGPTDTQYF.

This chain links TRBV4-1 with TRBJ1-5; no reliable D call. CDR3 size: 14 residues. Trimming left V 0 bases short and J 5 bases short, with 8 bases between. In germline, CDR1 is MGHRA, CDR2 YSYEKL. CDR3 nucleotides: TGCGCCAGCAGCCAAGAATGGGGTGATCAGCCCCAGCATTTT. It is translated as CASSQEWGDQPQHF.

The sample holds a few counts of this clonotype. The CDR3 protein is CASKKEPAWDEQFF. In DNA form, the CDR3 reads TGTGCCAGTAAGAAGGAACCCGCTTGGGATGAGCAGTTCTTC. The gene calls are TRBV19 and TRBJ2-1; D gene ambiguous. Germline loops: CDR1 LNHDA, CDR2 SQIVND (reference sequence). The CDR3 spans 14 residues. V dropped 7 bases and J dropped 8 bases, with 18 bases sitting between them.

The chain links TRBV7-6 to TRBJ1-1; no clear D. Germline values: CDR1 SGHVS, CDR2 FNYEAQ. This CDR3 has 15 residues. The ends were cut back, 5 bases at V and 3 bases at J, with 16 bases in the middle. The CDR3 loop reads CASSQPGNRYTEAFF. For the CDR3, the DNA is TGTGCCAGCAGCCAACCGGGAAATAGGTACACTGAAGCTTTCTTT.

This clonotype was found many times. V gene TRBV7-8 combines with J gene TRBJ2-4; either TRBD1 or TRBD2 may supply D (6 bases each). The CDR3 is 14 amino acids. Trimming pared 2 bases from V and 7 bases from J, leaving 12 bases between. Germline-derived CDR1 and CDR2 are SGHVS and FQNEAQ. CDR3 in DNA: TGTGCCAGCAGCTTAAAGGGGGGCCGGAACATTCAGTACTTC. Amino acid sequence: CASSLKGGRNIQYF. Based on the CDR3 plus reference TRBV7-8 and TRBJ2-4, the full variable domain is GAGVSQSPRYKVAKRGQDVALRCDPISGHVSLFWYQQALGQGPEFLTYFQNEAQLDKSGLPSDRFFAERPEGSVSTLKIQRTQQEDSAVYLCASSLKGGRNIQYFGAGTRLSVL.

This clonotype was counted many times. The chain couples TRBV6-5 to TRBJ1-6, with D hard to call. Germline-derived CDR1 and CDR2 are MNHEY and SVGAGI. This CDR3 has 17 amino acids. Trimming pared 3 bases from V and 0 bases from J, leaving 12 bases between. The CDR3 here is CASSYRRSSSYNSPLHF. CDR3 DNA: TGTGCCAGCAGTTATCGACGATCGAGCTCCTATAATTCACCCCTCCACTTT.

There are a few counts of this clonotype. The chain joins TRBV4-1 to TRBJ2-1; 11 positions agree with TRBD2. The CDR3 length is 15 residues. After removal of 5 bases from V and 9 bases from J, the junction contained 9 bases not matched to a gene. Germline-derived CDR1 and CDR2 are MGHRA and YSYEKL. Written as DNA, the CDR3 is TGCGCCAGCAGCTTAATTAGCGGGGGGGCTGGTGAGCAGTTCTTC. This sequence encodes CASSLISGGAGEQFF.

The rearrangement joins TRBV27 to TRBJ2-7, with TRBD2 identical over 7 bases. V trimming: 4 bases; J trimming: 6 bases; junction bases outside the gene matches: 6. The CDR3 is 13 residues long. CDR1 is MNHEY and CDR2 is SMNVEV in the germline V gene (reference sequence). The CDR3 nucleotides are TGTGCCAGCAGTTGGGGGGGAGGGGCCGAGCAGTACTTC. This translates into CASSWGGGAEQYF.

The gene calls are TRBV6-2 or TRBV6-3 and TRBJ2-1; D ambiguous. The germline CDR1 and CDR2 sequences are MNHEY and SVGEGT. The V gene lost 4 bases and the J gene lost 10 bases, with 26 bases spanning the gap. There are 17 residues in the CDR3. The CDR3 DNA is TGTGCCAGCAGTTTTGACCCGACGGGCCTCAATCTGGTAGAGCAGTTCTTC. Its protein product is CASSFDPTGLNLVEQFF.